This T cell receptor (beta chain) was recovered during a study of graft-versus-host responses after intestinal transplantation. Study-level background: All of the recipients had induction that used anti-thymocyte globulin, then tacrolimus and steroids for two to three years.

With respect to this clone: Its matching antigen is unknown.

TCRdb's table, derived via immunoSEQ multiplex PCR, lists solely in-frame clones and lacks some. The sample holds 25,000 to 30,000 clones, about 92% seen once. Study observations and caveats: Patients who carried graft-donor T cell macrochimerism also had high graft-versus-host to host-versus-graft clonal ratios in their allografts. Detected in recipient marrow were GvH clones, some of which were first observed in ileum or blood. With peak circulating GvH clone levels came an association with early post-transplant HvG declines.

The CDR3 totals 17 residues. After removal of 0 bases from V and 0 bases from J, the junction contained 8 bases not matched to a gene. The germline CDR1 and CDR2 sequences are LGHNA and YSLEER. Source: PBMCs, taken roughly 68 days after intestinal transplant. The clonotype comes from a human patient who received an intestinal transplant, so some T cells may come from the graft donor. The J gene is TRBJ2-7, the V gene TRBV4-3, with 7 bases that match TRBD2. In nucleotides, the CDR3 is TGCGCCAGCAGCCAAGATGTAACTGGGGACTACTCCTACGAGCAGTACTTC. This translates into CASSQDVTGDYSYEQYF.